The 29 T cell receptor beta chains given below trace back to one sample, sequenced in a study of blood T cell repertoires in COVID-19. Using immunoSEQ multiplex PCR, the repertoire was profiled, and TCRdb retains in-frame clones only, with some absent. The table lists approximately 52,000 clones, 90% of them singletons. The specimen sequenced was peripheral blood. These TCRs come from a human donor in a cohort sampled during active COVID-19.

The J gene is TRBJ1-2, the V gene TRBV7-9, with no clear D. Germline assignment: CDR1 SEHNR and CDR2 FQNEAQ (reference sequence). V lost 3 bases to trimming and J lost 2 bases, with 7 bases between them. This CDR3 comprises 13 residues. The CDR3 loop reads CASSFGFNYGYTF. CDR3 in DNA: TGTGCCAGCAGCTTCGGGTTCAACTATGGCTACACCTTC.

The chain employs TRBV6-4 and TRBJ2-1; 8 nucleotides agree with TRBD2. The V gene's germline CDR1 is MRHNA and CDR2 SNTAGT. Trimming removed 0 bases from V and 8 bases from J; junction bases left unmatched: 9. The CDR3 is 16 amino acids. CDR3 in DNA: TGTGCCAGCAGTGACTCGGTAGCGGGACCGTTGCATGAGCAGTTCTTC. It yields the protein CASSDSVAGPLHEQFF.

The rearrangement joins TRBV11-1 to TRBJ1-2; 7 nucleotides match TRBD1. Germline trimming cut 8 bases from V and 8 bases from J; bases unmatched to any gene: 5. Germline values: CDR1 SGHAT, CDR2 FQDESV (reference sequence). The CDR3 is 11 residues long. CDR3 sequence reads: CASQGGRGYTF. CDR3 DNA sequence: TGTGCCAGCCAAGGGGGCAGGGGCTACACCTTC.

The CDR3 DNA reads TGCGCCAGCAGCCAGGGACAGGGGAACTATGGCTACACCTTC. It specifies CASSQGQGNYGYTF. The gene calls are TRBV5-1 and TRBJ1-2, with 10 nucleotides matching TRBD1. Germline CDR1 reads SGHRS; CDR2 reads YFSETQ. CDR3 size: 14 residues. The V and J ends lost 4 bases and 2 bases, in that order; junction bases with no gene match: 2.

This clone was recorded only once. The chain is built from TRBV7-2 and TRBJ2-1; D might be TRBD2 (6 bases). Germline loops: CDR1 SGHTA, CDR2 FQGNSA. V was shortened by 5 bases and J by 1 base, with 12 bases between the two germline ends. This CDR3 is built from 15 residues. The CDR3 loop is CASSRDGGSYNEQFF. Here the CDR3 DNA reads TGTGCCAGCAGCAGGGACGGGGGATCCTACAATGAGCAGTTCTTC.

The chain joins TRBV6-6 to TRBJ2-3, with a weak D call TRBD1 (5 bases). CDR3 length: 15 residues. Germline assignment: CDR1 MNHNY and CDR2 SVGAGI (reference sequence). Trimming removed 2 bases from V and 1 base from J, with 10 bases in between. CDR3 DNA sequence: TGTGCCAGCAGTTACGTGGGGCAGGGCACAGATACGCAGTATTTT. Amino acid sequence: CASSYVGQGTDTQYF.

The chain uses TRBV25-1 and TRBJ2-4, with TRBD1 matching over 11 bases. The J segment lost 4 bases and the V segment lost 3 bases, leaving 5 bases of the junction unmatched. CDR1 is MGHDK, CDR2 SYGVNS, per germline. The CDR3 has 16 residues. The chain's CDR3 is CASSDSGQGGKNIQYF. The CDR3 nucleotides read TGTGCCAGCAGTGATTCGGGACAGGGGGGTAAAAACATTCAGTACTTC.

The CDR3 nucleotides are TGCAGCGTTGCCCAGGGTGGTTCCTACGAGCAGTACTTC. Amino acids: CSVAQGGSYEQYF. The J gene is TRBJ2-7, the V gene TRBV29-1; D possibly corresponds to TRBD1 (5 bases). The CDR3 length is 13 residues. Trimming stripped 4 bases from V and 1 base from J, with 11 bases between. Germline V gene sequence: CDR1 SQVTM, CDR2 ANQGSEA.

This chain uses TRBV6-5 with TRBJ2-5; 9 bases agree with TRBD2. The CDR3 runs 14 residues. After removal of 6 bases from V and 5 bases from J, the junction contained 7 bases not matched to a gene. Looked up from germline, CDR1 is MNHEY and CDR2 is SVGAGI. The CDR3 nucleotides are TGTGCCAGCAGCGCCTCCGCGGGAGGGGAGACCCAGTACTTC. It translates to CASSASAGGETQYF.

This CDR3 reads CASNPAREAEAFF. The CDR3 nucleotides read TGTGCCAGCAACCCCGCCCGGGAGGCTGAAGCTTTCTTT. The genes are TRBV28 and TRBJ1-1; D gene uncertain. The CDR3 loop spans 13 amino acids. Germline CDR1 MDHEN, CDR2 SYDVKM. V was shortened by 7 bases and J by 6 bases, with 15 bases between the two germline ends.

For this clone: A junction boundary mismatches the germline segment, possibly from a read error. The gene calls are TRBV5-5 and TRBJ2-7, with 8 bases lining up with TRBD1. The germline gives CDR1 SGHKS, CDR2 YYEKEE (reference sequence). This CDR3 has 13 residues. The CDR3 protein is CASRLGTGGEQYF. The CDR3 DNA is TGTGCCAGCAGGTTGGGGACAGGCGGCGAGCAGTACTTC.

In DNA form, the CDR3 reads TGTGCCAGCAGTCCCACATACAGGGACAATGAGCAGTTCTTC. Protein: CASSPTYRDNEQFF. This chain links TRBV9 with TRBJ2-1; perhaps TRBD1 as D (6 bases). Germline values: CDR1 SGDLS, CDR2 YYNGEE. Trimming removed 5 bases at V and 5 bases at J, with 14 bases between. This CDR3 contains 14 residues.

This chain connects TRBV27 to TRBJ1-1; 8 bases match TRBD1. The CDR3 extends over 16 amino acids. CDR1 MNHEY and CDR2 SMNVEV come from the germline V gene (reference sequence). The junction had 6 bases not matched to a gene; V was cut back by 2 bases and J by 1 base. This chain's CDR3 is CASSLLPGQGNTEAFF. CDR3 nucleotides: TGTGCCAGCAGTTTACTACCCGGACAGGGGAACACTGAAGCTTTCTTT.

CDR3 coding DNA: TGCGCCAGCAGCTTAAGACTAGCGGAAATGAACACCGGGGAGCTGTTTTTT. It translates to CASSLRLAEMNTGELFF. This rearrangement joins TRBV5-1 to TRBJ2-2; 9 nucleotides match TRBD2. CDR1 and CDR2 from the germline V gene are SGHRS and YFSETQ. The V segment lost 2 bases and the J segment 1 base; nucleotides outside the gene matches: 6. The CDR3 sequence is 17 residues long.

The chain uses TRBV27 and TRBJ2-1; 11 bases map to TRBD2. Germline V lookup: CDR1 MNHEY, CDR2 SMNVEV (reference sequence). With 4 bases clipped from V and 5 bases from J, the junction kept 7 bases outside the gene matches. CDR3 length: 16 amino acids. Here the CDR3 reads CASSSGTSGSNNEQFF. As DNA, the CDR3 is TGTGCCAGCAGTTCCGGGACTAGCGGTTCAAACAATGAGCAGTTCTTC.

In nucleotides, the CDR3 is TGTGCCAGCAGTTTCACCGGGACTAGGATCGGCAATGAGCAGTTCTTC. This translates into CASSFTGTRIGNEQFF. The J gene is TRBJ2-1, the V gene TRBV27; 8 bases line up with TRBD2. CDR3 length: 16 amino acids. V lost 3 bases and J lost 6; bases outside the gene matches: 10. The germline CDR1 and CDR2 sequences are MNHEY and SMNVEV (reference sequence).

This chain uses TRBV10-3 with TRBJ2-1; possible D gene TRBD2, 6 bases. CDR1 and CDR2 (germline): ENHRY, SYGVKD. V lost 7 bases, J lost 1 base, and 14 bases lay in between. CDR3 size: 15 residues. The CDR3 DNA reads TGTGCCATCAAGGAAGGACTAAGATCCTACAATGAGCAGTTCTTC. Protein: CAIKEGLRSYNEQFF.

As to this clone: Other DNA sequences within the sample encode an identical CDR3. The chain carries TRBV24-1 and TRBJ1-1; D not certain. Per germline, CDR1 KGHDR and CDR2 SFDVKD. Trimming cost V 1 base and J 5 bases, with 7 bases left between them. This CDR3 is 13 amino acids long. In nucleotides, the CDR3 is TGTGCCACCAGTGATTTCCGGGGTACTGAAGCTTTCTTT. This gives the protein CATSDFRGTEAFF.

This rearrangement joins TRBV6-5 to TRBJ1-2; 8 positions agree with TRBD1. The CDR3 sequence is 14 residues long. Germline CDR1 and CDR2: MNHEY and SVGAGI. The junction had 5 bases not matched to a gene; V was cut back by 4 bases and J by 4 bases. In DNA, the CDR3 is TGTGCCAGCAGTTCCTGGGGACAGGCCTATGGCTACACCTTC. This encodes CASSSWGQAYGYTF.

This clone came up once. V gene TRBV14 combines with J gene TRBJ2-5, with unresolved D. Trimming cost V 0 bases and J 3 bases, with 5 bases left between them. The CDR3 length is 13 residues. Germline CDR1 SGHDN, CDR2 FVKESK. The CDR3 is CASSQDRKETQYF. The CDR3 nucleotides read TGTGCCAGCAGCCAAGACAGGAAAGAGACCCAGTACTTC.

As DNA, the CDR3 is TGTGCCAGCAGCGTAGGGACAGGGGGTCAGCCCCAGCATTTT. Translating gives CASSVGTGGQPQHF. V gene TRBV9 combines with J gene TRBJ1-5, with 10 bases identical to TRBD1. The CDR3 has 14 residues. The junction had 0 bases not matched to a gene; V was cut back by 0 bases and J by 6 bases. CDR1 and CDR2 from the germline V gene are SGDLS and YYNGEE.

The chain combines TRBV5-1 with TRBJ1-1; perhaps TRBD1 as D (6 bases). Trimming shortened V by 4 bases and J by 7 bases, and 17 bases separated the two germline ends. The CDR3 runs 14 residues. The V gene's germline CDR1 is SGHRS and CDR2 YFSETQ. This CDR3 is CASSTDGTLIEAFF. In nucleotides, the CDR3 is TGCGCCAGCAGCACGGACGGGACACTAATTGAAGCTTTCTTT.

V gene TRBV10-2 combines with J gene TRBJ2-1, with 11 bases identical to TRBD2. Germline assignment: CDR1 WSHSY and CDR2 SAAADI. V shed 5 bases, J shed 5 bases, and the junction held 8 bases outside the gene matches. The CDR3 is 16 residues long. CDR3 protein: CASSILSGRADNEQFF. The CDR3 coding sequence is TGCGCCAGCAGTATCCTTAGCGGGAGGGCAGACAATGAGCAGTTCTTC.

J is TRBJ2-1 and V is TRBV19; possibly TRBD1 for D (5 bases). This CDR3 comprises 15 residues. The V and J ends lost 5 bases and 3 bases respectively, with 14 bases between them. Germline V gene data show CDR1 as LNHDA and CDR2 as SQIVND (reference sequence). In DNA form, the CDR3 reads TGTGCCAGTAGTCTCAGGACATATAGCTACAATGAGCAGTTCTTC. As protein: CASSLRTYSYNEQFF.

This clone was detected only once. CDR3: CASRQGNEKLFF. CDR3 DNA: TGTGCCAGCAGACAGGGGAATGAAAAACTGTTTTTT. The V and J genes are TRBV27 and TRBJ1-4; 7 nucleotides agree with TRBD1. This CDR3 contains 12 residues. V lost 6 bases to trimming and J lost 5 bases; unmatched junction nucleotides: 0. Germline V lookup: CDR1 MNHEY, CDR2 SMNVEV (reference sequence).

The chain combines TRBV6-1 with TRBJ1-2, with D perhaps matching TRBD1 (5 bases). V lost 2 bases and J lost 7, with 14 bases in between. CDR3 length: 14 residues. Germline loops: CDR1 MNHNS, CDR2 SASEGT. The CDR3 DNA sequence: TGTGCCAGCAGTGAATTCGGGGGGGGAGCTGGCTACACCTTC. This encodes CASSEFGGGAGYTF.

In this sample, this clone turned up a few times. The V and J genes are TRBV5-1 and TRBJ2-7, with TRBD1 matching over 8 bases. Germline V lookup: CDR1 SGHRS, CDR2 YFSETQ. The CDR3 is made up of 12 amino acids. Germline trimming cut 2 bases from V and 7 bases from J; bases unmatched to any gene: 2. In DNA, the CDR3 is TGCGCCAGCAGCTTCACAGGGGGAGAGCAGTACTTC. It yields the protein CASSFTGGEQYF.

This rearrangement joins TRBV10-3 to TRBJ2-7; D perhaps matches TRBD2 (5 bases). V was shortened by 4 bases and J by 6 bases, with 10 bases between the two germline ends. The CDR3 runs to 12 residues. The V gene's germline CDR1 is ENHRY and CDR2 SYGVKD. The CDR3 DNA sequence: TGTGCCATCAGTGGGGAGACCCTCGAGCAGTACTTC. Protein product: CAISGETLEQYF.

The chain combines TRBV5-4 with TRBJ2-1; D is unclear. V lost 1 base, J lost 3 bases, and 11 bases lay in between. Germline loops: CDR1 SGHNT, CDR2 YYREEE (reference sequence). This CDR3 has 15 residues. The CDR3 region has the DNA TGTGCCAGCAGCTTGATCGTCCGCGACTACAATGAGCAGTTCTTC. Residues: CASSLIVRDYNEQFF. Full variable domain (rest looked up from reference TRBV5-4 and TRBJ2-1): ETGVTQSPTHLIKTRGQQVTLRCSSQSGHNTVSWYQQALGQGPQFIFQYYREEENGRGNFPPRFSGLQFPNYSSELNVNALELDDSALYLCASSLIVRDYNEQFFGPGTRLTVL.